This T cell receptor beta chain was recorded in a study of PD-1 blockade in classical Hodgkin lymphoma. Relapse was seen in all patients after autologous stem cell transplantation, and brentuximab vedotin exposure was variable. Some clones are missing from TCRdb's copy, which holds only in-frame ones; the method was immunoSEQ multiplex PCR. The sample holds approximately 99,000 clones, approximately 90% seen once. Germline values: CDR1 LNHDA, CDR2 SQIVND (reference sequence). V trimming: 5 bases; J trimming: 1 base; junction bases outside the gene matches: 4. The length of the CDR3 is 15 residues. This sample comprised peripheral blood mononuclear cells (PBMCs), obtained before the second cycle of nivolumab. The origin of this receptor is a human donor with classical Hodgkin lymphoma. The genes are TRBV19 and TRBJ2-7, with TRBD2 identical over 11 bases. This chain's CDR3 is CASSSGTSGSYEQYF. In DNA form, the CDR3 reads TGTGCCAGTAGTTCCGGGACTAGCGGTTCCTACGAGCAGTACTTC.